These T cell receptor beta chains were read from a single sample in a study of CD8 T cells in ankylosing spondylitis. Each CDR3 protein is one row after TCRdb ran MiXCR on the 5' RACE reads. This sample has more than 500,000 distinct CDR3 sequences, with under 5.5% found just once. The sample consisted of blood, either unsorted or a sorted T cell fraction (not recorded which). These receptors were taken from a male donor with ankylosing spondylitis. CDR3s include the opening cysteine and the closing phenylalanine or tryptophan. D genes are given only for firm matches. Clone size is shown for a subset of rows, as once, few, many or a class of expanded clone.

size	D	J	V	DNA	CDR3
many	.	TRBJ2-1	TRBV28	TGTGCCAGCAGTTTCCCTGCGGGGTACAATGAGCAGTTCTTC	CASSFPAGYNEQFF
many	.	TRBJ2-2	TRBV28	TGTGCCAGCAGTTGGTCTCCAGGTGCGAACACCGGGGAGCTGTTTTTT	CASSWSPGANTGELFF
many	.	TRBJ1-4	TRBV15	TGTGCCACCAGCAGAGAGCTGACGGCAACTAATGAAAAACTGTTTTTT	CATSRELTATNEKLFF
many	TRBD1	TRBJ1-6	TRBV5-6	TGTGCCAGCAGCTTGGGGACAGGGTCTTCACCCCTCCACTTT	CASSLGTGSSPLHF
few	TRBD1	TRBJ1-2	TRBV2	TGTGCCAGCAGGTTAAACTCGGGACAGAGCTATGGCTACACCTTC	CASRLNSGQSYGYTF
many	TRBD1	TRBJ2-7	TRBV7-2	TGTGCCAGCAGCCAGGGGACAGGGGGCTTCTACGAGCAGTACTTC	CASSQGTGGFYEQYF
few	TRBD2	TRBJ2-5	TRBV13	TGTGCCAGCAGCTTAGTAGGACTAGCGGGAGTAGAGGAGACCCAGTACTTC	CASSLVGLAGVEETQYF
many	.	TRBJ1-2	TRBV7-2	TGTGCCAGCAGCCCAGGTCACAGCAACTATGGCTACACCTTC	CASSPGHSNYGYTF
few	.	TRBJ1-2	TRBV30	TGTGCCTGGAGCAGAGGGACCGTTTCCTATGGCTACACCTTC	CAWSRGTVSYGYTF
many	.	TRBJ1-1	TRBV20-1	TGCAGTGCTAGGAATAGGCGAAGCACTGAAGCTTTCTTT	CSARNRRSTEAFF
few	TRBD2	TRBJ2-7	TRBV7-8	TGTGCCAGCAGCTTACTAGCGGGAGGGGAAGCCTACGAGCAGTACTTC	CASSLLAGGEAYEQYF
.	.	TRBJ1-1	TRBV6-2/TRBV6-3	TGTGCCAGCAGAGGACAGTTTAACACTGAAGCTTTCTTT	CASRGQFNTEAFF
many	.	TRBJ1-5	TRBV6-1	TGTGCCAGCAGCCGCCGGACAGAAGGACTGCCCCAGCATTTT	CASSRRTEGLPQHF
many	.	TRBJ1-5	TRBV6-2/TRBV6-3	TGTGCCAGCAACCACCGCTTGACCGGGACAATCTCGAATCAGCCCCAGCATTTT	CASNHRLTGTISNQPQHF
many	TRBD2	TRBJ2-7	TRBV15	TGTGCCACCAGCGGCGGGACTAGCGGCTACGAGCAGTACTTC	CATSGGTSGYEQYF
many	TRBD1	TRBJ2-1	TRBV4-3	TGCGCCAGCAGCGCCCGAGTGGGGACAGGGTCCGACAATGAGCAGTTCTTC	CASSARVGTGSDNEQFF
many	TRBD2	TRBJ2-1	TRBV5-1	TGCGCCAGCAGCTTGCTCTTAGCGGGAGGGGATGAGCAGTTCTTC	CASSLLLAGGDEQFF
.	.	TRBJ2-7	TRBV12-3/TRBV12-4	TGTGCCAGCAGCTATACAGGAGGGTACGAGCAGTACTTC	CASSYTGGYEQYF
many	TRBD2	TRBJ2-1	TRBV4-3	TGCGCCAGCAGCCCCTACGAGGGACTAGCGGGCCGCCTAGGGAATGAGCAGTTCTTC	CASSPYEGLAGRLGNEQFF
many	TRBD1	TRBJ2-7	TRBV7-2	TGTGCCAGCAGCCTATCCCGGGACAGGGCCTACGAGCAGTACTTC	CASSLSRDRAYEQYF
many	.	TRBJ1-2	TRBV6-1	TGTGCCAGCAGTCGGAGGATTTTCTATGGCTACACCTTC	CASSRRIFYGYTF
few	.	TRBJ2-3	TRBV10-2	TGCGCCAGCAGTGAGGGGGCCCCTGCAGATACGCAGTATTTT	CASSEGAPADTQYF
many	.	TRBJ1-2	TRBV5-6	TGTGCCAGCAGCTTGGGGACGGGGTATGGTGGCTACACCTTC	CASSLGTGYGGYTF
many	TRBD2	TRBJ2-3	TRBV5-1	TGCGCCAGCAGCCCGACTAGCGGGGTTTTCACAGATACGCAGTATTTT	CASSPTSGVFTDTQYF
few	TRBD1	TRBJ2-7	TRBV6-1	TGTGCCAGCAGGCCGACAGGGACCTCCTACGAGCAGTACTTC	CASRPTGTSYEQYF
many	.	TRBJ1-2	TRBV29-1	TGCAGCGGCGTCAACAGGGCCTATGGCTACACCTTC	CSGVNRAYGYTF
many	.	TRBJ1-5	TRBV5-6	TGTGCCAGCAGCTCCTCCAGGGATCAGCCCCAGCATTTT	CASSSSRDQPQHF
many	TRBD1	TRBJ2-5	TRBV28	TGTGCCAGCAGTTTCAGGACAGGCGTAGTCTTC	CASSFRTGVVF
many	TRBD2	TRBJ2-1	TRBV12-3/TRBV12-4	TGTGCCAGCAGTTTTAGGGGACTACTCAATGAGCAGTTCTTC	CASSFRGLLNEQFF
many	.	TRBJ1-1	TRBV28	TGTGCCAGCAGTTTTGGGGGTTTAACCGTGAACACTGAAGCTTTCTTT	CASSFGGLTVNTEAFF
many	.	TRBJ2-2	TRBV7-2	TGTGCCAGCAGCTTAGAGGCCCGGGGGGAGCTGTTTTTT	CASSLEARGELFF
few	TRBD1	TRBJ2-1	TRBV18	TGTGCCAGCTCTGGGGACAGGGGCCATGAGCAGTTCTTC	CASSGDRGHEQFF
.	TRBD2	TRBJ2-3	TRBV25-1	TGTGCCAGCAGTATGTGGAGCGGGGCAACAGATACGCAGTATTTT	CASSMWSGATDTQYF